Given below is one T cell receptor (beta chain) in context. The same CDR3 arises from other DNA sequences in this sample as well. The data were taken from a study of blood T cell repertoires in COVID-19. Overall study context: The United States, Italy and Spain supplied acute and convalescent COVID-19 samples. PBMCs, B-cell-depleted T cells, or T cells were the source of the cDNA or gDNA that made up the material.

In the study's own analysis: Reference gene primer amplification in the assay estimated nucleated cell counts. The protocol was immunoSEQ multiplex PCR, while the TCRdb copy is restricted to in-frame clones and leaves out a portion. D and trimming come from the DNA, and the V and J calls and clone size come from that table. The sample holds roughly 200,000 clones, roughly nine tenths seen once. Specimen: peripheral blood. The TCR comes from a woman between 25 and 40 years old with active or convalescent COVID-19.

The CDR3 reads CASSPDSNYGYTF. For the CDR3, the DNA is TGTGCCAGCAGTCCGGACAGCAACTATGGCTACACCTTC. The chain uses TRBV2 and TRBJ1-2, with a tentative D call TRBD1 (6 bases). The length of the CDR3 is 13 residues. The germline V and J ends were trimmed by 5 bases and 2 bases, with 9 bases remaining between them. Germline-derived CDR1 and CDR2 are SNHLY and FYNNEI.